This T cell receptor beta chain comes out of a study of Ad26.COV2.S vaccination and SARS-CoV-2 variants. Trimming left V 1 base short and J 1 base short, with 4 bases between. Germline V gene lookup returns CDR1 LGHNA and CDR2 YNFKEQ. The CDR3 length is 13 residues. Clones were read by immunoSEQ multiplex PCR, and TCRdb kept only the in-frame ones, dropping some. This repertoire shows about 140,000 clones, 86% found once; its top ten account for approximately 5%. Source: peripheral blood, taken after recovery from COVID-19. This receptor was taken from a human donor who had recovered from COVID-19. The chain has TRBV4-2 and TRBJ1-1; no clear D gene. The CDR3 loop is CASSQGQNTEAFF. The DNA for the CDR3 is TGTGCCAGCAGCCAAGGACAGAACACTGAAGCTTTCTTT.